These 23 T cell receptor beta chains share one sample of origin, sequenced in a study of blood T cell repertoires in COVID-19. Here immunoSEQ multiplex PCR was the method, and the copy in TCRdb shows in-frame clones only, minus some. The table records 75,000 to 90,000 clones, more than 75% of them present only once. The sequencing sample was made of peripheral blood. The source is a human donor in a cohort sampled during active COVID-19.

This chain joins TRBV4-1 and TRBJ1-1; 12 nucleotides align to TRBD1. J gave up 11 bases and V 2 bases, and 9 bases lay outside the gene matches. CDR1 MGHRA and CDR2 YSYEKL come from the germline V gene. This CDR3 is 15 amino acids long. CDR3 DNA sequence: TGCGCCAGCAGCCAATCGGTCACGGGACAGGGGGCCGCTTTCTTT. It translates to CASSQSVTGQGAAFF.

V gene TRBV2 combines with J gene TRBJ2-1; TRBD2 matches 9 bases. Germline CDR1 reads SNHLY; CDR2 reads FYNNEI. V trimming: 3 bases; J trimming: 8 bases; junction bases outside the gene matches: 8. This CDR3 has 15 amino acids. The CDR3 DNA sequence: TGTGCCAGCAGTGATCAGCGGGGGGCGGGCGATGAGCAGTTCTTC. Translating gives CASSDQRGAGDEQFF.

The genes are TRBV5-6 and TRBJ1-2; D is uncertain. The CDR3 runs 16 residues. Per germline, CDR1 SGHDT and CDR2 YYEEEE. V dropped 3 bases and J dropped 7 bases, with 22 bases sitting between them. The CDR3 DNA sequence: TGTGCCAGCAGCTGGGAGTCAGAGGCAGGCCTCGCTGGCTACACCTTC. Translated, it gives CASSWESEAGLAGYTF.

V usage is TRBV7-8 and J usage is TRBJ2-5; 12 positions match TRBD1. From germline, CDR1 is SGHVS and CDR2 FQNEAQ. Trimming removed 5 bases from V and 5 bases from J; junction bases left unmatched: 9. This CDR3 spans 16 amino acids. The CDR3 region is CASSRGGQGARETQYF. The CDR3 nucleotides are TGTGCCAGCAGCCGAGGGGGACAGGGGGCAAGGGAGACCCAGTACTTC.

The chain combines TRBV3-1 (or the pseudogene TRBV3-2) with TRBJ1-3, with 7 bases fitting TRBD1. The CDR3 is 17 amino acids. The V and J ends lost 6 bases and 2 bases, in that order; junction bases with no gene match: 13. CDR1 LGHDT and CDR2 YNNKEL come from the germline V gene (reference sequence). The DNA of the CDR3 is TGTGCCAGCAGGAGACAGGGCTTCGGAATCACTGGAAACACCATATATTTT. Protein product: CASRRQGFGITGNTIYF.

V is TRBV19 and J is TRBJ2-1, with D unresolved. The V end was cut by 11 bases, the J end by 5 bases, with 13 bases between. Per germline, CDR1 LNHDA and CDR2 SQIVND (reference sequence). This CDR3 has 12 amino acids. The DNA for the CDR3 is TGTGCCCGAACAGTGGAAAACAATGAGCAGTTCTTC. This gives the protein CARTVENNEQFF.

Only a few counts were recorded for this clone. This chain joins TRBV12-3 or TRBV12-4 and TRBJ2-1, with D perhaps TRBD1 (5 bases). The CDR3 runs 13 residues. Trimming pared 4 bases from V and 3 bases from J, leaving 7 bases between. DNA of the CDR3: TGTGCCAGCAGTTCGACAGTCTACAATGAGCAGTTCTTC. As protein: CASSSTVYNEQFF.

The chain couples TRBV10-3 to TRBJ2-7; 7 bases line up with TRBD1. Per germline, CDR1 ENHRY and CDR2 SYGVKD. J gave up 4 bases and V 5 bases, and 8 bases lay outside the gene matches. CDR3 size: 14 residues. Here the CDR3 DNA reads TGTGCCATCAGTCGACAAACAGGGGTTTACGAGCAGTACTTC. It translates to CAISRQTGVYEQYF.

This clone showed up just once. The chain is built from TRBV5-1 and TRBJ1-1, with 9 bases that match TRBD1. V shed 3 bases, J shed 4 bases, and the junction held 7 bases outside the gene matches. Germline V gene data show CDR1 as SGHRS and CDR2 as YFSETQ. This CDR3 spans 15 amino acids. Here the CDR3 reads CASSWGDRESTEAFF. In nucleotides, the CDR3 is TGCGCCAGCAGCTGGGGGGACAGGGAGAGCACTGAAGCTTTCTTT.

This clone is a singleton in its sample. This rearrangement joins TRBV5-1 to TRBJ2-2; 7 bases align to TRBD1. The CDR3 sequence is 17 residues long. The V and J ends lost 3 bases and 1 base, in that order; junction bases with no gene match: 9. CDR1 and CDR2 (germline): SGHRS, YFSETQ. CDR3 in amino acids: CASSWGTATKNTGELFF. Here the CDR3 DNA reads TGCGCCAGCAGCTGGGGGACAGCAACAAAGAACACCGGGGAGCTGTTTTTT.

The rearrangement links TRBV5-1 to TRBJ2-3, with TRBD1 matching over 7 bases. Germline CDR1 and CDR2: SGHRS and YFSETQ. With V trimmed by 3 bases and J by 3 bases, 7 bases remained unmatched. CDR3 size: 15 residues. In nucleotides, the CDR3 is TGCGCCAGCAGCTCGGGTCGGACAGGAACAGATACGCAGTATTTT. This sequence encodes CASSSGRTGTDTQYF.

This chain joins TRBV12-3 or TRBV12-4 and TRBJ2-7, with TRBD2 identical over 10 bases. This CDR3 is 13 amino acids long. V lost 5 bases to trimming and J lost 6 bases; unmatched junction nucleotides: 4. The CDR3 nucleotides are TGTGCCAGCAGTAGCGGGGGGGCGGCCGAGCAGTACTTC. Translation gives CASSSGGAAEQYF.

The chain recombines TRBV20-1 with TRBJ2-1, with D possibly matching TRBD1 (6 bases). This CDR3 region has 14 residues. The ends were cut back, 3 bases at V and 0 bases at J, with 9 bases in the middle. CDR1 DFQATT and CDR2 SNEGSKA come from the germline V gene (reference sequence). CDR3 in amino acids: CSASLGGSYNEQFF. DNA for the CDR3: TGCAGTGCTAGTCTAGGGGGCTCCTACAATGAGCAGTTCTTC.

This clone was counted a single time. V and J are TRBV7-2 and TRBJ2-7; 7 bases match TRBD1. The CDR3 spans 14 residues. After removal of 5 bases from V and 2 bases from J, the junction contained 6 bases not matched to a gene. Germline V lookup: CDR1 SGHTA, CDR2 FQGNSA. This CDR3 is CASSTGTEPYEQYF. Here the CDR3 DNA reads TGTGCCAGCAGCACCGGGACAGAACCCTACGAGCAGTACTTC.

CDR3 sequence: CASSLGWRGSFTDTQYF. In nucleotides, the CDR3 is TGTGCCAGCAGCTTAGGCTGGCGGGGGAGTTTCACAGATACGCAGTATTTT. The chain is built from TRBV7-3 and TRBJ2-3, with TRBD2 matching 7 bases. CDR3 length equals 17 residues. Trimming took 2 bases from V and 2 from J; bases not matched to a gene: 10. Per the germline V gene, CDR1 is SGHTA and CDR2 is FQGTGA. Drawing the rest from reference TRBV7-3 and TRBJ2-3, the complete variable domain is GAGVSQTPSNKVTEKGKYVELRCDPISGHTALYWYRQSLGQGPEFLIYFQGTGAADDSGLPNDRFFAVRPEGSVSTLKIQRTERGDSAVYLCASSLGWRGSFTDTQYFGPGTRLTVL.

CDR3 nucleotide sequence: TGTGCCAGCAGCGTAGGGGCTAGCGGGGGGCCGGAGCAGTTCTTC. It codes for CASSVGASGGPEQFF. V usage is TRBV9 and J usage is TRBJ2-1; the match to TRBD2 covers 11 bases. V lost 0 bases, J lost 10 bases, and 6 bases stayed unmatched. Germline CDR1 SGDLS, CDR2 YYNGEE. The CDR3 length is 15 residues.

The chain uses TRBV7-8 and TRBJ2-3, with D maybe TRBD1 (6 bases). CDR3 length: 12 residues. Trimming removed 6 bases at V and 7 bases at J, with 11 bases between. Looked up from germline, CDR1 is SGHVS and CDR2 is FQNEAQ. CDR3 sequence (DNA): TGTGCCAGCAGGCCAGGGGACAATACGCAGTATTTT. It encodes CASRPGDNTQYF. The full variable domain, with the rest looked up from reference TRBV7-8 and TRBJ2-3, is GAGVSQSPRYKVAKRGQDVALRCDPISGHVSLFWYQQALGQGPEFLTYFQNEAQLDKSGLPSDRFFAERPEGSVSTLKIQRTQQEDSAVYLCASRPGDNTQYFGPGTRLTVL.

This chain connects TRBV5-8 to TRBJ1-3, with 7 nucleotides matching TRBD1. V lost 3 bases, J lost 0 bases, and 15 bases stayed unmatched. The CDR3 totals 19 residues. Germline CDR1 reads SGHTS; CDR2 reads YDEGEE. DNA of the CDR3: TGTGCCAGCAGCTCGGGGTACTACCAGGGGGTCCCCTCTGGAAACACCATATATTTT. This codes for CASSSGYYQGVPSGNTIYF.

The chain employs TRBV29-1 and TRBJ1-2; D not certain. CDR3 length equals 12 residues. CDR1 is SQVTM, CDR2 ANQGSEA, per germline. The V gene lost 2 bases and the J gene lost 4 bases, with 8 bases spanning the gap. The CDR3 bases are TGCAGCGTTGAACGAGTTCTCTATGGCTACACCTTC. Encoded protein: CSVERVLYGYTF. Looking up the rest from reference TRBV29-1 and TRBJ1-2 gives the full variable domain: SAVISQKPSRDICQRGTSLTIQCQVDSQVTMMFWYRQQPGQSLTLIATANQGSEATYESGFVIDKFPISRPNLTFSTLTVSNMSPEDSSIYLCSVERVLYGYTFGSGTRLTVV.

CDR3 amino acids: CASSQEMDSAETQYF. The CDR3 coding sequence is TGTGCCAGCAGCCAAGAAATGGACTCCGCAGAGACCCAGTACTTC. V is TRBV4-2 and J is TRBJ2-5, with D possibly matching TRBD2 (5 bases). Germline values: CDR1 LGHNA, CDR2 YNFKEQ. The V gene lost 0 bases and the J gene lost 4 bases, with 12 bases spanning the gap. This CDR3 is 15 amino acids long.

The chain joins TRBV19 to TRBJ2-5; 9 bases agree with TRBD1. This CDR3 is 15 amino acids long. Germline V lookup: CDR1 LNHDA, CDR2 SQIVND (reference sequence). Trimming at V came to 1 base and at J to 5 bases, leaving 5 bases not matched to a gene. CDR3 protein: CASSIAPGQGETQYF. The CDR3 region has the DNA TGTGCCAGTAGTATAGCCCCGGGACAGGGTGAGACCCAGTACTTC.

The chain links TRBV5-4 to TRBJ1-2, with a weak D call TRBD1 (6 bases). Germline CDR1 and CDR2: SGHNT and YYREEE (reference sequence). V gave up 4 bases and J gave up 10 bases, with 14 bases separating them. The CDR3 covers 12 residues. CDR3 nucleotide sequence: TGTGCCAGCAGCCCCTCGGGACAAATCTACACCTTC. This encodes CASSPSGQIYTF. The full variable domain, with the rest looked up from reference TRBV5-4 and TRBJ1-2, is ETGVTQSPTHLIKTRGQQVTLRCSSQSGHNTVSWYQQALGQGPQFIFQYYREEENGRGNFPPRFSGLQFPNYSSELNVNALELDDSALYLCASSPSGQIYTFGSGTRLTVV.

The chain recombines TRBV4-2 with TRBJ2-1; the D gene is possibly TRBD2 (5 bases). Looked up from germline, CDR1 is LGHNA and CDR2 is YNFKEQ. Trimming shortened V by 0 bases and J by 0 bases, and 9 bases separated the two germline ends. This CDR3 comprises 16 residues. For the CDR3, the DNA is TGTGCCAGCAGCCAAGAGAGCGGATACTCCTACAATGAGCAGTTCTTC. It yields the protein CASSQESGYSYNEQFF.